This section outlines one T cell receptor (beta chain) sequence together with its context. The V gene lost 0 bases and the J gene lost 6 bases, with 10 bases spanning the gap. Germline V gene sequence: CDR1 MNHEY, CDR2 SVGAGI. CDR3 length: 14 residues. The sample originates from a study of blood T cell repertoires in COVID-19. Overall study: COVID-19 samples collected from the United States, Italy and Spain covered acute and convalescent phases. T cells, B-cell-depleted T cells, or PBMCs provided the cDNA or gDNA that served as material.

As handled by the study authors: Reference gene primer amplification gave estimated nucleated cell counts. TCRdb's table, derived via immunoSEQ multiplex PCR, lists solely in-frame clones and lacks some. V and J calls and clone size follow that table, whereas D and trimming were derived from the DNA. The repertoire includes more than 90,000 clones, approximately 82% of them detected once, and around 4% sits in the top ten. The TCR comes from a man in his fifties or sixties with acute or convalescent COVID-19. Sample: peripheral blood. The gene calls are TRBV6-5 and TRBJ2-3, with D possibly TRBD2 on 6 matching bases. This chain's CDR3 is CASSYSGGGDTQYF. The CDR3 DNA reads TGTGCCAGCAGTTACTCGGGGGGTGGGGATACGCAGTATTTT.